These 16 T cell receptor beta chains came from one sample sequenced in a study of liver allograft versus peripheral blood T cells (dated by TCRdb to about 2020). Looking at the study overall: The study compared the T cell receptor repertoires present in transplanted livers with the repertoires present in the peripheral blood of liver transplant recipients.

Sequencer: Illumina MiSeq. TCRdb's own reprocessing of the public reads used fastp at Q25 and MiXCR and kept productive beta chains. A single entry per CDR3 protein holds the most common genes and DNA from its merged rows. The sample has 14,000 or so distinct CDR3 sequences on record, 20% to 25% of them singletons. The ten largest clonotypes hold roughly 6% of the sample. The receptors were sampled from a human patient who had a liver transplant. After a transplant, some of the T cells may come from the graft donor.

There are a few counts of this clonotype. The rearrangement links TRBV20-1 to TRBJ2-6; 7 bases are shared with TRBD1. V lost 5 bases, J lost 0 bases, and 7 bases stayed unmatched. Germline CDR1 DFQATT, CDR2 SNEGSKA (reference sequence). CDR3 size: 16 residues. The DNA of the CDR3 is TGCAGTGCTCCGGGACAGTCTTCCTCTGGGGCCAACGTCCTGACTTTC. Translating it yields CSAPGQSSSGANVLTF.

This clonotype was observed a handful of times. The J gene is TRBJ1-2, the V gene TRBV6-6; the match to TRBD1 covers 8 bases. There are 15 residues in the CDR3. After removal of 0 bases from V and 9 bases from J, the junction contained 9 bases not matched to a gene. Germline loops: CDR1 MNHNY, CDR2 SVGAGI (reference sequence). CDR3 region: CASSYSTGDRFSYTF. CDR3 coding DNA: TGTGCCAGCAGTTACTCGACAGGGGATAGGTTCAGCTACACCTTC.

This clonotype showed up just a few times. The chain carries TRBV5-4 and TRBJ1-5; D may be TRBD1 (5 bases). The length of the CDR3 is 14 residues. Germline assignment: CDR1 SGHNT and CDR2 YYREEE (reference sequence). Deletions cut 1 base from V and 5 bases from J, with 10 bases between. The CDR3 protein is CASSLLGADQPQHF. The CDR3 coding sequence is TGTGCCAGCAGCTTGTTAGGGGCTGATCAGCCCCAGCATTTT.

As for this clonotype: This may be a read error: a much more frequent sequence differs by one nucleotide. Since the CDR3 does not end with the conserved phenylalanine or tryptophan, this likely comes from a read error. The CDR3 region is CASSSAFAGRYEQYL. CDR3 nucleotide sequence: TGTGCCAGCAGTTCCGCTTTCGCGGGGAGGTACGAGCAGTACTTA. The chain carries TRBV6-2 or TRBV6-3 and TRBJ2-7, with D perhaps TRBD2 (6 bases). V lost 4 bases to trimming and J lost 4 bases, with 17 bases between them. The length of the CDR3 is 15 residues. The germline CDR1 and CDR2 sequences are MNHEY and SVGEGT.

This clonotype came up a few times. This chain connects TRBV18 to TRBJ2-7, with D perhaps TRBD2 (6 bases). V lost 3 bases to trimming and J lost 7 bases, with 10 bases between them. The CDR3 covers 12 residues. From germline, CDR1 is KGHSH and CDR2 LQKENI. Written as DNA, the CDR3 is TGTGCCAGCTCACCCGCGGGGAAAGAGCAGTACTTC. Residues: CASSPAGKEQYF.

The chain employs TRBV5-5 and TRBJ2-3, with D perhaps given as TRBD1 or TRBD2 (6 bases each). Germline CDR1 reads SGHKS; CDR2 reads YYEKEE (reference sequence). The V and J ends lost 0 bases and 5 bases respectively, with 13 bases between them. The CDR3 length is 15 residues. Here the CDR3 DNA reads TGTGCCAGCAGCTTGGGACGGGGGCTGGGAGATACGCAGTATTTT. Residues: CASSLGRGLGDTQYF. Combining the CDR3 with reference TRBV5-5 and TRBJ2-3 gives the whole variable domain DAGVTQSPTHLIKTRGQQVTLRCSPISGHKSVSWYQQVLGQGPQFIFQYYEKEERGRGNFPDRFSARQFPNYSSELNVNALLLGDSALYLCASSLGRGLGDTQYFGPGTRLTVL.

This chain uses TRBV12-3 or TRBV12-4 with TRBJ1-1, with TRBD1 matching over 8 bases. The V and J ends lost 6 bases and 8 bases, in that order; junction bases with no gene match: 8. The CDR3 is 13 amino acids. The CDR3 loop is CASRRQGAGEAFF. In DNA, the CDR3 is TGTGCCAGCAGACGTCAGGGGGCGGGAGAAGCTTTCTTT.

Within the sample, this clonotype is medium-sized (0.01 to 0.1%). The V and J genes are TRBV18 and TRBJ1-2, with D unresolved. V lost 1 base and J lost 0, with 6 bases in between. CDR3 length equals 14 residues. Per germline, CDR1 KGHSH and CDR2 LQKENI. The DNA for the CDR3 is TGTGCCAGCTCACCACGGGAAGCTAACTATGGCTACACCTTC. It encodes CASSPREANYGYTF.

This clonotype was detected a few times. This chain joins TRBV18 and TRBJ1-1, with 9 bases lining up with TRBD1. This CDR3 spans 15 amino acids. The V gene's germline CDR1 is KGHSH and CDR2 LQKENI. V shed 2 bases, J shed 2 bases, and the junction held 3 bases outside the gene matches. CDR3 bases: TGTGCCAGCTCACCATATACAGGGGGCAACACTGAAGCTTTCTTT. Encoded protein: CASSPYTGGNTEAFF.

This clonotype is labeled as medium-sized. Written as DNA, the CDR3 is TGTGCCAGCTCACCACCCCAGGGTAGAAAAAAACTGTTTTTT. This encodes CASSPPQGRKKLFF. This sequence joins TRBV18 and TRBJ1-4; D may be TRBD1 (5 bases). This CDR3 is 14 amino acids long. Germline V gene lookup returns CDR1 KGHSH and CDR2 LQKENI. Trimming left V 0 bases short and J 9 bases short, with 11 bases between.

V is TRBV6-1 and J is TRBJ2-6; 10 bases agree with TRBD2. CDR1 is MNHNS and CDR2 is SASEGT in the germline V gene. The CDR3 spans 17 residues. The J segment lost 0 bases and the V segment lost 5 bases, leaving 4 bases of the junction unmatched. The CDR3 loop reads CASSILAGSSGANVLTF. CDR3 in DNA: TGTGCCAGCAGTATACTAGCGGGGAGCTCTGGGGCCAACGTCCTGACTTTC.

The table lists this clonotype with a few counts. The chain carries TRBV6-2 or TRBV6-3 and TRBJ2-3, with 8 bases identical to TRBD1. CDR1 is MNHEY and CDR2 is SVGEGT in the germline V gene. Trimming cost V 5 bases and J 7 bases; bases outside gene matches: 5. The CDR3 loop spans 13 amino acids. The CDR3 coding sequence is TGTGCCAGCAGTCGGACAGGGCCTAATACGCAGTATTTT. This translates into CASSRTGPNTQYF.

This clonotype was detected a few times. CDR3 coding DNA: TGTGCCAGCTCACCAGAGCCCGGACAGGGGAAAGAGACCCAGTACTTC. Encoded protein: CASSPEPGQGKETQYF. V and J are TRBV18 and TRBJ2-5; TRBD1 matches 9 bases. Germline V gene data show CDR1 as KGHSH and CDR2 as LQKENI. The CDR3 totals 16 residues. The junction had 7 bases not matched to a gene; V was cut back by 2 bases and J by 3 bases.

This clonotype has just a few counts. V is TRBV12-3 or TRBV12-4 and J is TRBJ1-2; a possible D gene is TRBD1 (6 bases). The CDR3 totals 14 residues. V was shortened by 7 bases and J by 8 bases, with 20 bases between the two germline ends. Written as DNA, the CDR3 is TGTGCCAGCACCCTAGGTACAGGGTCGGCGGGCTACACCTTC. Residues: CASTLGTGSAGYTF.

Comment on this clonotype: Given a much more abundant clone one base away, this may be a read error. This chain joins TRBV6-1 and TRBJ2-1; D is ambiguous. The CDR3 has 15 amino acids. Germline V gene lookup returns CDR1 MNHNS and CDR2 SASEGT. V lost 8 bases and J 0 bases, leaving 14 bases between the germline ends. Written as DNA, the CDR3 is TGTGCCAGCGGTACCGGGTCTAGCTCCTACAATGAGCAGTTCTTC. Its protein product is CASGTGSSSYNEQFF.

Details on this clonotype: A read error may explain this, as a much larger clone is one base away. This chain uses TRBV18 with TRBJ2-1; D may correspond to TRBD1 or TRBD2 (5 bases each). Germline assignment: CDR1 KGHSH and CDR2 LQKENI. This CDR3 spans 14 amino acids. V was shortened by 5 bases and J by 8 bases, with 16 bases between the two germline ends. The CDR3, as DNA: TGTGCCAGCTCATCAATGGCAGGGAGAGATGAGCAGTTCTTC. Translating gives CASSSMAGRDEQFF.